This T cell receptor (beta chain) was identified during a study of blood T cell repertoires in COVID-19. At the level of the study: Samples of COVID-19 (acute and convalescent) were obtained from the United States, Italy and Spain. In each case, the material was cDNA or gDNA derived from T cells, B-cell-depleted T cells, or PBMCs.

This CDR3 contains 13 residues. The V gene's germline CDR1 is KGHSH and CDR2 LQKENI. Trimming cost V 3 bases and J 0 bases, with 6 bases left between them. Authors' analysis steps: Estimates of nucleated cell counts were drawn from the amplification of reference gene primers. Data came from immunoSEQ multiplex PCR; TCRdb stores just in-frame clones and leaves some out. V, J and clone size derive from that table, while D and trimming were established from the DNA sequence. The data show fewer than 100,000 clones, 86% seen once. The TCR originated in a middle-aged man with acute or convalescent COVID-19. The chain links TRBV18 to TRBJ2-7, with D perhaps TRBD2 (5 bases). Sequencing was done on a sample of peripheral blood. In DNA form, the CDR3 reads TGTGCCAGCTCACCCCGGGACTCCTACGAGCAGTACTTC. It is translated as CASSPRDSYEQYF.